This T cell receptor (beta chain) was sequenced in a study of T cell changes during pregnancy in multiple sclerosis. Sequenced by immunoSEQ multiplex PCR; TCRdb stores in-frame clones only, minus some. The repertoire holds approximately 72,000 clones, with around 90% as singletons. In germline, CDR1 is MDHEN, CDR2 SYDVKM. The trim removed 5 bases at V and 6 bases at J, leaving 6 bases unmatched. The CDR3 loop spans 15 amino acids. The sample was peripheral blood, taken in the first trimester of pregnancy. This sequence was found in a female donor in good health, enrolled as a control in a pregnancy study. The chain combines TRBV28 with TRBJ2-1; 11 bases fit TRBD1. This chain's CDR3 is CASSPWTGGFNEQFF. The CDR3 DNA is TGTGCCAGCAGTCCCTGGACAGGGGGCTTCAATGAGCAGTTCTTC.